One and the same sample provided the 18 T cell receptor beta chains below, sequenced in a study of OX40 agonist ivuxolimab in advanced cancers. Only in-frame clones appear in the TCRdb table, and some are missing; sequencing was by immunoSEQ multiplex PCR. The repertoire includes roughly 32,000 clones, around nine tenths of them detected once, and about 26% sits in the top ten. Sample: CD4+ or CD8+ T cells sorted from blood, taken in a trial of the OX40 agonist ivuxolimab. The receptors stem from an adult with an advanced solid tumor such as melanoma, head and neck, liver or kidney cancer.

The chain employs TRBV5-1 and TRBJ2-6; 10 bases agree with TRBD2. V trimming: 7 bases; J trimming: 0 bases; junction bases outside the gene matches: 16. The CDR3 runs 20 residues. CDR1 and CDR2 (germline): SGHRS, YFSETQ. This CDR3 is CASRLRVLAGASSGANVLTF. The DNA for the CDR3 is TGCGCCAGCCGCCTGAGGGTCCTAGCGGGGGCTAGCTCTGGGGCCAACGTCCTGACTTTC.

The chain has TRBV7-8 and TRBJ2-5; possibly TRBD1 for D (6 bases). Germline assignment: CDR1 SGHVS and CDR2 FQNEAQ. This CDR3 comprises 17 residues. Trimming cost V 0 bases and J 10 bases, with 24 bases left between them. The CDR3 DNA reads as TGTGCCAGCAGCTTAGCGAGTCAGGGGCCCCCGGGGTCTGGCCAGTACTTC. This translates into CASSLASQGPPGSGQYF. Drawing the rest from reference TRBV7-8 and TRBJ2-5, the complete variable domain is GAGVSQSPRYKVAKRGQDVALRCDPISGHVSLFWYQQALGQGPEFLTYFQNEAQLDKSGLPSDRFFAERPEGSVSTLKIQRTQQEDSAVYLCASSLASQGPPGSGQYFGPGTRLLVL.

The V gene is TRBV4-1, the J gene TRBJ2-3, with D possibly being TRBD1 (7 bases). The CDR3 covers 13 residues. Germline CDR1 MGHRA, CDR2 YSYEKL. V lost 3 bases and J lost 6, with 10 bases in between. CDR3 protein: CASSHAGGDTQYF. CDR3 sequence (DNA): TGCGCCAGCAGCCATGCAGGGGGGGATACGCAGTATTTT.

J is TRBJ1-1 and V is TRBV19; unclear D gene. The V end lost 4 bases, the J end lost 2 bases, and 23 bases lay between the germline ends. The germline CDR1 and CDR2 sequences are LNHDA and SQIVND (reference sequence). This CDR3 spans 18 amino acids. In nucleotides, the CDR3 is TGTGCCAGTAGTACGGGTTTCGGGTCCGTTGGTTTTAACACTGAAGCTTTCTTT. Translated: CASSTGFGSVGFNTEAFF.

The V and J genes are TRBV29-1 and TRBJ2-3; the match to TRBD2 covers 7 bases. From germline, CDR1 is SQVTM and CDR2 ANQGSEA. The CDR3 contains 12 residues. The V segment lost 3 bases and the J segment 13 bases; nucleotides outside the gene matches: 10. The CDR3 nucleotides are TGCAGCGTTGATTGGGGGGGAGGGATGAAGTATTTT. It yields the protein CSVDWGGGMKYF.

This chain links TRBV28 with TRBJ1-5; D is unresolved. V lost 6 bases and J 3 bases, leaving 12 bases between the germline ends. CDR1 and CDR2 from the germline V gene are MDHEN and SYDVKM. The CDR3 runs 14 residues. This CDR3 is CASRPLGINQPQHF. Here the CDR3 DNA reads TGTGCCAGCAGGCCACTAGGGATCAATCAGCCCCAGCATTTT. The full variable domain, with the rest looked up from reference TRBV28 and TRBJ1-5, is DVKVTQSSRYLVKRTGEKVFLECVQDMDHENMFWYRQDPGLGLRLIYFSYDVKMKEKGDIPEGYSVSREKKERFSLILESASTNQTSMYLCASRPLGINQPQHFGDGTRLSIL.

This rearrangement joins TRBV5-6 to TRBJ1-2; no definite D call. The CDR3 is 12 residues long. V dropped 0 bases and J dropped 6 bases, with 6 bases sitting between them. Germline V gene sequence: CDR1 SGHDT, CDR2 YYEEEE. CDR3 region: CASSLARDGYTF. The CDR3 DNA is TGTGCCAGCAGCTTGGCCCGGGATGGCTACACCTTC.

The chain is built from TRBV4-1 and TRBJ1-5; 8 bases line up with TRBD1. Per the germline V gene, CDR1 is MGHRA and CDR2 is YSYEKL. After removal of 2 bases from V and 5 bases from J, the junction contained 2 bases not matched to a gene. CDR3 length equals 14 residues. In DNA form, the CDR3 reads TGCGCCAGCAGCCAATACAGGGGGGATCAGCCCCAGCATTTT. It is translated as CASSQYRGDQPQHF.

J is TRBJ2-2 and V is TRBV5-6; D ambiguous. The CDR3 covers 12 residues. Germline lookup yields CDR1 SGHDT and CDR2 YYEEEE. Trimming cost V 3 bases and J 7 bases, with 7 bases left between them. DNA of the CDR3: TGTGCCAGCAGCTATAACGGCGGGGAGCTGTTTTTT. Its protein is CASSYNGGELFF.

The chain joins TRBV10-1 to TRBJ2-3; D is possibly TRBD2 (5 bases). Germline V CDR1 and CDR2: WNHNN, SYGVQD (reference sequence). The CDR3 is 12 residues long. V was trimmed by 8 bases and J by 5 bases, leaving 11 bases between them. The CDR3 DNA follows: TGCGCCAGCTCTTCTGGAGGAGATACGCAGTATTTT. This codes for CASSSGGDTQYF.

V is TRBV7-9 and J is TRBJ2-1; weak D call: TRBD2 (6 bases). Trimming left V 0 bases short and J 10 bases short, with 7 bases between. The CDR3 totals 12 residues. Germline CDR1 is SEHNR and CDR2 is FQNEAQ (reference sequence). DNA for the CDR3: TGTGCCAGCAGCTTAGCGGGAGGCGAGCAGTTCTTC. This codes for CASSLAGGEQFF.

The gene calls are TRBV29-1 and TRBJ2-7; 8 positions agree with TRBD2. V was clipped by 4 bases and J by 4 bases; unmatched bases: 6. Per germline, CDR1 SQVTM and CDR2 ANQGSEA. The CDR3 loop spans 13 amino acids. The CDR3 loop is CSVAVAGSYEQYF. The CDR3 nucleotides read TGCAGCGTTGCGGTAGCGGGGTCGTACGAGCAGTACTTC.

J is TRBJ2-7 and V is TRBV13; 10 bases fit TRBD1. The CDR3 has 16 residues. J gave up 2 bases and V 4 bases, and 8 bases lay outside the gene matches. The germline V gene has CDR1 PRHDT and CDR2 FYEKMQ (reference sequence). CDR3 in DNA: TGTGCCAGCAGCTCAACCGGGACAGGGGATACCTACGAGCAGTACTTC. Its translation: CASSSTGTGDTYEQYF.

The chain has TRBV2 and TRBJ2-7; D call uncertain. The germline V and J ends were trimmed by 7 bases and 0 bases, with 10 bases remaining between them. CDR3 length: 13 amino acids. Germline V CDR1 and CDR2: SNHLY, FYNNEI. The CDR3 spells CASTMGYSYEQYF. The CDR3 DNA follows: TGTGCCAGCACCATGGGTTACTCCTACGAGCAGTACTTC. The entire variable domain, with the rest obtained from reference TRBV2 and TRBJ2-7, is as follows: EPEVTQTPSHQVTQMGQEVILRCVPISNHLYFYWYRQILGQKVEFLVSFYNNEISEKSEIFDDQFSVERPDGSNFTLKIRSTKLEDSAMYFCASTMGYSYEQYFGPGTRLTVT.

The table lists this clone with a few counts. The genes are TRBV5-6 and TRBJ2-7; TRBD1 might be the D (6 bases). This CDR3 has 13 residues. Germline lookup yields CDR1 SGHDT and CDR2 YYEEEE. V shed 3 bases and J shed 4 bases, with 11 bases lying between them. CDR3 in amino acids: CASSYGDKYEQYF. The CDR3 DNA follows: TGTGCCAGCAGCTACGGGGACAAGTACGAGCAGTACTTC.

The chain is built from TRBV5-6 and TRBJ1-1; unclear D gene. Germline V gene data show CDR1 as SGHDT and CDR2 as YYEEEE. Trimming shortened V by 0 bases and J by 0 bases, and 0 bases separated the two germline ends. The CDR3 totals 12 residues. The CDR3 nucleotides read TGTGCCAGCAGCTTGGTGAACACTGAAGCTTTCTTT. It yields the protein CASSLVNTEAFF.

The genes are TRBV4-2 and TRBJ2-7; TRBD2 agrees at 9 bases. The germline CDR1 and CDR2 sequences are LGHNA and YNFKEQ. The CDR3 consists of 16 residues. The ends lost 0 bases at V and 2 bases at J; junction bases unmatched: 5. The CDR3 DNA reads as TGTGCCAGCAGCCAAGAAGGTAGCGGGGGTCCCTACGAGCAGTACTTC. It specifies CASSQEGSGGPYEQYF.

Comment on this clone: The same CDR3 can be traced to other DNA sequences in this sample. The rearrangement links TRBV19 to TRBJ1-5; D uncertain. V lost 3 bases and J 6 bases, leaving 6 bases between the germline ends. The CDR3 spans 12 residues. CDR1 and CDR2 from the germline V gene are LNHDA and SQIVND (reference sequence). DNA of the CDR3: TGTGCCAGTAGTATTGGGAGTCAGCCCCAGCATTTT. Translation gives CASSIGSQPQHF.